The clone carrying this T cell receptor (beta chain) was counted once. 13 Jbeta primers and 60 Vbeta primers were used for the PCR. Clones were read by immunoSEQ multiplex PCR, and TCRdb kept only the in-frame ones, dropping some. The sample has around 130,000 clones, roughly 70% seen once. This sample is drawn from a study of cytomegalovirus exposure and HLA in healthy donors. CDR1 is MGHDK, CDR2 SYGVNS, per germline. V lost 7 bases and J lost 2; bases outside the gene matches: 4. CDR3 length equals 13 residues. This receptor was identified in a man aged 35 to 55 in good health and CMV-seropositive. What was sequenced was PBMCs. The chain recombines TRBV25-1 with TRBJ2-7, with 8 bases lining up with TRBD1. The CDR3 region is CASTRDRTYEQYF. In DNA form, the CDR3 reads TGTGCCAGCACCCGGGACAGGACCTACGAGCAGTACTTC.